The 9 T cell receptor beta chains below come from one sample, sequenced in a study of naive and memory T cell subsets. Indicated treatment: skin biopsy from PPD injection site in Mantoux-positive individual. An oligonucleotide containing a UMI was ligated to the 3' end of TCR cDNA. Amplification of ligated cDNA took four PCR rounds with SP2 and nested alpha and beta constant primers. TCRdb re-derived calls from the UMI-ligation and nested PCR reads in MiXCR, one entry per CDR3 protein. This repertoire shows approximately 37,000 distinct CDR3 sequences, 11% found once; its top ten account for about 4%. The sequencing used skin, collected from a tuberculin skin test site. The receptors derive from an adult in good health.

The rearrangement links TRBV28 to TRBJ2-5, with TRBD1 identical over 8 bases. The CDR3 length is 17 residues. The ends lost 3 bases at V and 4 bases at J; junction bases unmatched: 13. CDR1 and CDR2 (germline): MDHEN, SYDVKM. This chain's CDR3 is CASSFRRTGSRPETQYF. Here the CDR3 DNA reads TGTGCCAGCAGTTTTCGCCGGACAGGGAGTAGACCAGAGACCCAGTACTTC.

This clonotype came up many times. The chain couples TRBV11-2 to TRBJ2-1, with no clear D. V lost 3 bases to trimming and J lost 8 bases, with 8 bases between them. Per the germline V gene, CDR1 is SGHAT and CDR2 is FQNNGV. This CDR3 is built from 12 residues. CDR3: CASSFGLDEQFF. DNA of the CDR3: TGTGCCAGCAGCTTCGGCTTGGATGAGCAGTTCTTC.

The sample holds a few counts of this clonotype. The chain carries TRBV29-1 and TRBJ2-1, with D possibly matching TRBD1 (6 bases). CDR3 length: 17 residues. Germline V gene sequence: CDR1 SQVTM, CDR2 ANQGSEA. V lost 0 bases and J 0 bases, leaving 15 bases between the germline ends. CDR3 sequence reads: CSVEEGAITSSYNEQFF. CDR3 DNA: TGCAGCGTTGAAGAGGGGGCCATCACAAGCTCCTACAATGAGCAGTTCTTC.

In its sample, this clonotype was seen many times. The chain joins TRBV20-1 to TRBJ2-1; 8 nucleotides match TRBD2. The CDR3 covers 14 residues. The ends lost 5 bases at V and 7 bases at J; junction bases unmatched: 10. Looked up from germline, CDR1 is DFQATT and CDR2 is SNEGSKA (reference sequence). The CDR3 DNA follows: TGCAGTGCTCAAAGCGGGAGAGGCGGGAATGAGCAGTTCTTC. Translating it yields CSAQSGRGGNEQFF.

The chain combines TRBV18 with TRBJ1-1; D remains unclear. CDR1 and CDR2 from the germline V gene are KGHSH and LQKENI. Trimming removed 2 bases at V and 3 bases at J, with 25 bases between. The CDR3 covers 19 residues. CDR3 DNA: TGTGCCAGCTCACCAACCCCGTCCGGGTACAAAAGTTGGGACACTGAAGCTTTCTTT. Amino acids: CASSPTPSGYKSWDTEAFF.

There are many counts of this clonotype. The chain recombines TRBV6-6 with TRBJ1-6; a weak D match, TRBD1 (5 bases). CDR3 length: 14 residues. V lost 8 bases and J 8 bases, leaving 16 bases between the germline ends. Germline CDR1 and CDR2: MNHNY and SVGAGI (reference sequence). CDR3 DNA: TGTGCCAGCCGCCAGACGGGGGAGCATTCACCCCTCCACTTT. As protein: CASRQTGEHSPLHF.

In its sample, this clonotype was seen many times. The chain employs TRBV28 and TRBJ2-7; D gene uncertain. CDR1 and CDR2 (germline): MDHEN, SYDVKM. The CDR3 runs 12 residues. V lost 5 bases and J 0 bases, leaving 5 bases between the germline ends. For the CDR3, the DNA is TGTGCCAGCAGTGGGAACTCCTACGAGCAGTACTTC. Protein product: CASSGNSYEQYF.

In this sample, this clonotype turned up a few times. A much larger clonotype is one base distant, so this may be a read error. The J gene is TRBJ1-2, the V gene TRBV5-5; the D is unclear. V was cut by 0 bases and J by 12 bases, with 15 bases left in between. The germline CDR1 and CDR2 sequences are SGHKS and YYEKEE (reference sequence). The CDR3 contains 13 residues. The DNA for the CDR3 is TGTGCCAGCAGCTTGGCCGGGGTACAAGGCGACACCTTC. This sequence encodes CASSLAGVQGDTF. Complete variable domain (other parts from reference TRBV5-5 and TRBJ1-2): DAGVTQSPTHLIKTRGQQVTLRCSPISGHKSVSWYQQVLGQGPQFIFQYYEKEERGRGNFPDRFSARQFPNYSSELNVNALLLGDSALYLCASSLAGVQGDTFGSGTRLTVV.

The table lists this clonotype with many counts. V and J are TRBV4-1 and TRBJ2-1, with 10 bases matching TRBD1. Germline CDR1 is MGHRA and CDR2 is YSYEKL. Trimming removed 0 bases from V and 12 bases from J; junction bases left unmatched: 20. The CDR3 contains 19 residues. The CDR3 nucleotides read TGCGCCAGCAGCCAAGATCCAACCCTCCCGGGACAGGGGCCCGTCGGGCAGTTCTTC. It translates to CASSQDPTLPGQGPVGQFF.